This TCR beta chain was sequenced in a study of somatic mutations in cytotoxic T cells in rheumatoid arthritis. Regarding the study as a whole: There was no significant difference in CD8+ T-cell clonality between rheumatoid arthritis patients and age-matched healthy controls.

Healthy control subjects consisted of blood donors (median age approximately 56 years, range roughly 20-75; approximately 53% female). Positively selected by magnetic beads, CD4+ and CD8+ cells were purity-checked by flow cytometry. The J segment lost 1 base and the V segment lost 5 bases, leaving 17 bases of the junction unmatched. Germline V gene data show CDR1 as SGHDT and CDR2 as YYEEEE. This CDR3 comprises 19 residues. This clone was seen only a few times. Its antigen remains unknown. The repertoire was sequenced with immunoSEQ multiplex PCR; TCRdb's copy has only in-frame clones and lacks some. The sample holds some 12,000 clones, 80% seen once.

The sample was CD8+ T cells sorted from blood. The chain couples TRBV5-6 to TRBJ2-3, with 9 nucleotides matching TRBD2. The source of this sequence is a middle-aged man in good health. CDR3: CASSLGSAGGRAGTDTQYF. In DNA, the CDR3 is TGTGCCAGCAGTCTTGGTTCAGCGGGAGGCCGAGCCGGCACAGATACGCAGTATTTT.